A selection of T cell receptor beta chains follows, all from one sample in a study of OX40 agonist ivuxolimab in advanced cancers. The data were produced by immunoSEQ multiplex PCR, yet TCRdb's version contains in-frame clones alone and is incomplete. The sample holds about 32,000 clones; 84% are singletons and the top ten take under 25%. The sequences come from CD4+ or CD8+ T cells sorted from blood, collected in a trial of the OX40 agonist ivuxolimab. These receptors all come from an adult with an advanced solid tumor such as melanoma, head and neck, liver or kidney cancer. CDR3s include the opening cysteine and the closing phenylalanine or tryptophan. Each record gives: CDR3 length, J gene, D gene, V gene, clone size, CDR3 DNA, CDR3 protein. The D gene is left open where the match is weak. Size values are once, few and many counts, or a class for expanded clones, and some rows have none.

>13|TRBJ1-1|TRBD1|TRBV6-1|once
TGTGCCAGCAGTGAAGCGGGACAGTATGAAGCTTTCTTT
CASSEAGQYEAFF
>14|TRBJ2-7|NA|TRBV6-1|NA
TGTGCCAGCAGCTTAACCGGGACTGTCTACGAGCAGTACTTC
CASSLTGTVYEQYF
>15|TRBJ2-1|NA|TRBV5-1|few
TGCGCCAGCAGCTCCCCGATCCGACCCTACAATGAGCAGTTCTTC
CASSSPIRPYNEQFF
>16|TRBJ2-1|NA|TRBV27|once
TGTGCCAGCAGTTTCAGGCCAGGGGGGACCTACAATGAGCAGTTCTTC
CASSFRPGGTYNEQFF
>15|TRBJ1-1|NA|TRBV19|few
TGTGCCAGTAGGATCGGTCATTTGGGGAACACTGAAGCTTTCTTT
CASRIGHLGNTEAFF
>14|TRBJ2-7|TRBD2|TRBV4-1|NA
TGCGCCAGCAGCCAGGGCGCGGGAGGTTACGAGCAGTACTTC
CASSQGAGGYEQYF
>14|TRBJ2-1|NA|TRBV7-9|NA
TGTGCCAGCAGCTTATCGACGCGGGCCGATGAGCAGTTCTTC
CASSLSTRADEQFF
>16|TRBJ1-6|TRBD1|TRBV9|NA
TGTGCCAGCAGCGCCGCTTCGACAGGGTTTGGTTCACCCCTCCACTTT
CASSAASTGFGSPLHF
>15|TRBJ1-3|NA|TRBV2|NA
TGTGCCACAAAAGCCGACGGATACTCTGGAAACACCATATATTTT
CATKADGYSGNTIYF
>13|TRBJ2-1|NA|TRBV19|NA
TGTGCCAGTAGTATTGGGGCGGGGTTGGAGCAGTTCTTC
CASSIGAGLEQFF
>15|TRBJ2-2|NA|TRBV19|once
TGTGCCAGTAGTCCTGGACTACTTAACACCGGGGAGCTGTTTTTT
CASSPGLLNTGELFF
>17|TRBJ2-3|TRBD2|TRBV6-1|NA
TGTGCCAGCAGTGGGAGATCGACTAGCGGGAGGGCATTGACGCAGTATTTT
CASSGRSTSGRALTQYF
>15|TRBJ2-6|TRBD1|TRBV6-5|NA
TGTGCCAGCAGAAGGGACAGCTCTGGGGCCAACGTCCTGACTTTC
CASRRDSSGANVLTF
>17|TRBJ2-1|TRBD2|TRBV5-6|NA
TGTGCCAGCAGCTTGGCGGGGGGGCCACGGTCCTACAATGAGCAGTTCTTC
CASSLAGGPRSYNEQFF
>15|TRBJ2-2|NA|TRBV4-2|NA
TGTGCCAGCAGCCAAGGACAGTACTCCACCGGGGAGCTGTTTTTT
CASSQGQYSTGELFF
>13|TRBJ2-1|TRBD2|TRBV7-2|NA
TGTGCCAGCAGCTCCGGGACTATAAGTGAGCAGTTCTTC
CASSSGTISEQFF
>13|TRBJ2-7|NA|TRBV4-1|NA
TGCGCCAGCAGCCAAGGGACTGGCTACGAGCAGTACTTC
CASSQGTGYEQYF
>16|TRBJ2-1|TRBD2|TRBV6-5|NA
TGTGCCAGCAGTTACTCCGCGGGAGAAGTCAACAATGAGCAGTTCTTC
CASSYSAGEVNNEQFF
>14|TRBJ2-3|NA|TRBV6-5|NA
TGTGCCAGCAGTTACCGGTTAACCACAGATACGCAGTATTTT
CASSYRLTTDTQYF
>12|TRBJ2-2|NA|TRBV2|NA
TGTGCCAGCAGGGTGAACACCGGGGAGCTGTTTTTT
CASRVNTGELFF
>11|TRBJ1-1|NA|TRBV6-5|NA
TGTGCCAGCACCTTCCGAAAAGAGGCTTTCTTT
CASTFRKEAFF
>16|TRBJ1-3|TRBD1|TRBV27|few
TGTGCCAGCAGTCCTGGACAGGGGATCCCTGGAAACACCATATATTTT
CASSPGQGIPGNTIYF
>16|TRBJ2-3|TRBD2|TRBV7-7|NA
TGTGCCAGCAGCTTAGGCCTAGCGGGGCCCACAGATACGCAGTATTTT
CASSLGLAGPTDTQYF
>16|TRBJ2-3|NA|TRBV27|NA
TGTGCCAGCAGTCCTCTTTGGACTACTCACACAGATACGCAGTATTTT
CASSPLWTTHTDTQYF
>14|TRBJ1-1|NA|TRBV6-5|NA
TGTGCCAGCAGTTACGGTGGGGGTAACACTGAAGCTTTCTTT
CASSYGGGNTEAFF